These 8 T cell receptor beta chains share one sample of origin, sequenced in a study of blood T cell repertoires in COVID-19. The repertoire was sequenced with immunoSEQ multiplex PCR; TCRdb's copy has only in-frame clones and lacks some. The sample consists of about 290,000 clones, 80% to 90% of them appearing once. Material for sequencing was peripheral blood. These TCRs come from a man in his forties with acute or convalescent COVID-19.

V gene TRBV5-6 combines with J gene TRBJ2-5; TRBD2 is a possible D gene (6 bases). This CDR3 is built from 14 residues. The germline V and J ends were trimmed by 4 bases and 7 bases, with 17 bases remaining between them. In germline, CDR1 is SGHDT, CDR2 YYEEEE. CDR3 nucleotides: TGTGCCAGCAGCCTATGGTCCACCGGGGGGACCCAGTACTTC. It yields the protein CASSLWSTGGTQYF.

The chain has TRBV30 and TRBJ1-1; weak D call: TRBD1 (5 bases). This CDR3 is 13 amino acids long. Trimming removed 2 bases at V and 5 bases at J, with 12 bases between. Germline CDR1 GTSNPN, CDR2 SVGIG (reference sequence). CDR3 sequence reads: CAWSPLAGTEAFF. The CDR3 DNA sequence: TGTGCCTGGAGTCCGCTGGCAGGGACTGAAGCTTTCTTT.

The chain joins TRBV7-3 to TRBJ2-1; D is possibly TRBD1 (5 bases). Germline V gene lookup returns CDR1 SGHTA and CDR2 FQGTGA. The CDR3 is 14 amino acids. V shed 3 bases and J shed 14 bases, with 20 bases lying between them. CDR3 protein: CASSFGAAPGEEFF. Written as DNA, the CDR3 is TGTGCCAGCAGCTTTGGGGCGGCCCCTGGGGAAGAGTTCTTC. Together with reference TRBV7-3 and TRBJ2-1, the CDR3 gives the full variable domain: GAGVSQTPSNKVTEKGKYVELRCDPISGHTALYWYRQSLGQGPEFLIYFQGTGAADDSGLPNDRFFAVRPEGSVSTLKIQRTERGDSAVYLCASSFGAAPGEEFFGPGTRLTVL.

The genes are TRBV5-1 and TRBJ1-1; D gene unclear. The germline gives CDR1 SGHRS, CDR2 YFSETQ. The CDR3 spans 14 residues. The V gene lost 0 bases and the J gene lost 4 bases, with 10 bases spanning the gap. The CDR3 protein is CASSLGSGITEAFF. The CDR3 region has the DNA TGCGCCAGCAGCTTGGGGAGCGGAATCACTGAAGCTTTCTTT.

This chain uses TRBV10-3 with TRBJ1-5, with TRBD1 matching 7 bases. The CDR3 length is 13 residues. With V trimmed by 10 bases and J by 3 bases, 6 bases remained unmatched. Germline V gives CDR1 ENHRY, CDR2 SYGVKD. The CDR3 region is CATGDSINQPQHF. The CDR3 DNA sequence: TGTGCCACCGGGGACAGTATCAATCAGCCCCAGCATTTT.

This clone has just a few counts. The chain has TRBV6-6 and TRBJ1-2; TRBD1 agrees at 12 bases. The length of the CDR3 is 15 residues. From germline, CDR1 is MNHNY and CDR2 SVGAGI (reference sequence). Germline trimming cut 6 bases from V and 7 bases from J; bases unmatched to any gene: 9. CDR3 coding DNA: TGTGCCAGCAGAGTAATGGGACAGGGGGCAATTGGCTACACCTTC. It translates to CASRVMGQGAIGYTF.

The chain uses TRBV6-5 and TRBJ2-6; TRBD1 is a possible D gene (6 bases). CDR1 is MNHEY and CDR2 is SVGAGI in the germline V gene. Deletions cut 3 bases from V and 1 base from J, with 7 bases between. The CDR3 contains 15 residues. CDR3: CASSYQGSGANVLTF. CDR3 in DNA: TGTGCCAGCAGTTATCAGGGGTCTGGGGCCAACGTCCTGACTTTC.

This sequence joins TRBV5-1 and TRBJ2-2, with D perhaps TRBD1 (6 bases). The V and J ends lost 6 bases and 5 bases respectively, with 17 bases between them. The CDR3 extends over 15 amino acids. Germline V gene sequence: CDR1 SGHRS, CDR2 YFSETQ. This CDR3 is CASTPLPQGTGELFF. As DNA, the CDR3 is TGCGCCAGCACTCCCCTCCCCCAGGGGACCGGGGAGCTGTTTTTT.